The source of this T cell receptor (beta chain) is a study of blood T cell repertoires in COVID-19. Study-wide background: The cDNA or gDNA used as material had been derived from T cells, B-cell-depleted T cells, or PBMCs.

V lost 3 bases and J 4 bases, leaving 12 bases between the germline ends. Germline CDR1 and CDR2: SNHLY and FYNNEI. The CDR3 totals 15 residues. Repertoires were generated with immunoSEQ multiplex PCR, while TCRdb's copy carries only in-frame clones and drops some. Of roughly 290,000 clones in the sample, about 91% were seen once. What was sequenced was peripheral blood. This TCR came from a woman aged 60-75 years with acute or convalescent COVID-19. The rearrangement uses TRBV2 and TRBJ2-2, with D perhaps matching TRBD1 (6 bases). CDR3 sequence (DNA): TGTGCCAGCAGTGACCAGGGGCCGAGCACCGGGGAGCTGTTTTTT. Translated, it gives CASSDQGPSTGELFF.